This T cell receptor beta chain was identified in a study of technical replicates of blood from a few donors. This clone was recorded once. The protocol was immunoSEQ multiplex PCR, while the TCRdb copy is restricted to in-frame clones and leaves out a portion. The data contain under 90,000 clones, roughly 98% of them singletons. The CDR3 totals 14 residues. Trimming pared 2 bases from V and 5 bases from J, leaving 12 bases between. Germline V lookup: CDR1 LNHDA, CDR2 SQIVND (reference sequence). Sequencing input: T cells isolated from PBMCs. This clonotype originated in a human donor in good health. The V call is TRBV19, the J call TRBJ2-5, with D tentatively TRBD2 (5 bases). The CDR3 bases are TGTGCCAGTAGTATAAGCGGTAGTGGGGAGACCCAGTACTTC. As protein: CASSISGSGETQYF.